These 2 T cell receptor beta chains came from one sample sequenced in a study of T cell changes during pregnancy in multiple sclerosis (dated by TCRdb to the late 2010s). The library was generated by the immunoSEQ multiplex PCR assay. Sourced from immuneACCESS, this table was stored by TCRdb with only in-frame sequences that have V and J called. A share of the clones is absent; for the studies checked, an unresolved V gene accounts for under half, and the remainder has no known explanation. This sample has approximately 50,000 clones in its table, and around 94% of those were observed once. Of the sample, 0.31% falls within the top ten clones. The sample in question was CD4+ T cells from peripheral blood mononuclear cells, obtained in the third trimester of pregnancy. The receptors here all came from a female donor with multiple sclerosis, enrolled in a pregnancy study.

The sample holds one count of this clone. V gene TRBV5-4 combines with J gene TRBJ2-5; a possible D gene is TRBD1 (6 bases). Germline V lookup: CDR1 SGHNT, CDR2 YYREEE (reference sequence). This CDR3 region has 14 residues. Trimming took off 4 bases at V and 2 bases at J, with 12 bases between the two ends. CDR3 nucleotides: TGTGCCAGCAGCCCAGGGGTACTACAAGAGACCCAGTACTTC. The encoded protein is CASSPGVLQETQYF.

The rearrangement joins TRBV30 to TRBJ2-1, with TRBD1 matching 9 bases. The germline CDR1 and CDR2 sequences are GTSNPN and SVGIG (reference sequence). There are 14 residues in the CDR3. V gave up 4 bases and J gave up 8 bases; unmatched junction bases: 9. The CDR3 spells CAWTRDRAGDEQFF. DNA for the CDR3: TGTGCCTGGACTAGGGACAGGGCGGGGGATGAGCAGTTCTTC.